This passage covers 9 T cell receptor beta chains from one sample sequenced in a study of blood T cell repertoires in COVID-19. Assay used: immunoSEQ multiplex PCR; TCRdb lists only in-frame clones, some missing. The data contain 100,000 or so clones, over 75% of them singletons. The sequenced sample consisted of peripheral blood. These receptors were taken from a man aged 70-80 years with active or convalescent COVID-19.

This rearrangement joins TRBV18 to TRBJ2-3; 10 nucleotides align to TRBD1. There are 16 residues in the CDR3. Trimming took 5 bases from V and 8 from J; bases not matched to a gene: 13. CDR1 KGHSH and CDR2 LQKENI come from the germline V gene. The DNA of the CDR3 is TGTGCCAGCTCAAGATATACCGGGACAGGGGAAAGTACGCAGTATTTT. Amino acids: CASSRYTGTGESTQYF. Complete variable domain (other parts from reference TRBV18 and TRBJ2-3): NAGVMQNPRHLVRRRGQEARLRCSPMKGHSHVYWYRQLPEEGLKFMVYLQKENIIDESGMPKERFSAEFPKEGPSILRIQQVVRGDSAAYFCASSRYTGTGESTQYFGPGTRLTVL.

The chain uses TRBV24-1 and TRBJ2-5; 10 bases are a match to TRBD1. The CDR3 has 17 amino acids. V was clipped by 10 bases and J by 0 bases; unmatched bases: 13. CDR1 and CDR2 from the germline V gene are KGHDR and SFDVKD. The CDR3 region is CATSGQGKTSDQETQYF. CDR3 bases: TGTGCCACGTCGGGACAGGGGAAAACTTCAGACCAAGAGACCCAGTACTTC.

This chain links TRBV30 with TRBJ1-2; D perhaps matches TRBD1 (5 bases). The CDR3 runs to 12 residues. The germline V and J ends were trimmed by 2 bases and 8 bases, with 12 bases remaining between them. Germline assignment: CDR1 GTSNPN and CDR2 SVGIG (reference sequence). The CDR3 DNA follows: TGTGCCTGGAGTTCCCAGGGTGGGGGCTACACCTTC. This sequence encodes CAWSSQGGGYTF.

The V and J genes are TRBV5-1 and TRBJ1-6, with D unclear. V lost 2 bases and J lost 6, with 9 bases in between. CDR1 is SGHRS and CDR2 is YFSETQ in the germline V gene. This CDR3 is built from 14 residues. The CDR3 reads CASSFLGINSPLHF. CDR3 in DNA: TGCGCCAGCAGCTTCCTCGGGATTAATTCACCCCTCCACTTT.

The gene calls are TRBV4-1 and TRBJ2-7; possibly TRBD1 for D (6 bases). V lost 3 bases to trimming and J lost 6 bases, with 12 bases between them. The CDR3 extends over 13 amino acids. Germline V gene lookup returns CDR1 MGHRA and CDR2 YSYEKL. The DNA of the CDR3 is TGCGCCAGCAGCCAGTTACAGGGAGCCGAGCAGTACTTC. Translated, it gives CASSQLQGAEQYF.

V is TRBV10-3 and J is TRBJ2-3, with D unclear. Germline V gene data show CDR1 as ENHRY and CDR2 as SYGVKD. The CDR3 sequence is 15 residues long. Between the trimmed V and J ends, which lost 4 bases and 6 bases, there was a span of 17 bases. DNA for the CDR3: TGTGCCATCAGTGTTGGTACCAACGTTGCGGATACGCAGTATTTT. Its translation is CAISVGTNVADTQYF.

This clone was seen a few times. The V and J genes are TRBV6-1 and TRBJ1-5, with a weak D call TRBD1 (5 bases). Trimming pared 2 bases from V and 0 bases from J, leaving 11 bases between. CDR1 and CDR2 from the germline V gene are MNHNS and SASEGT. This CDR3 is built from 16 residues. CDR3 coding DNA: TGTGCCAGCAGTGAAAAACAGGTCCTTAGCAATCAGCCCCAGCATTTT. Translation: CASSEKQVLSNQPQHF.

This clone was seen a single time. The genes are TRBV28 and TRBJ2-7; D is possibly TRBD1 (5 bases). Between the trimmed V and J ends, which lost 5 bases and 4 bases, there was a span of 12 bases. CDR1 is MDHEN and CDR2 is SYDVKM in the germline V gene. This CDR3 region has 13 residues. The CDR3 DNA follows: TGTGCCAGCAGTAAAAACAGGTTTTACGAGCAGTACTTC. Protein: CASSKNRFYEQYF.

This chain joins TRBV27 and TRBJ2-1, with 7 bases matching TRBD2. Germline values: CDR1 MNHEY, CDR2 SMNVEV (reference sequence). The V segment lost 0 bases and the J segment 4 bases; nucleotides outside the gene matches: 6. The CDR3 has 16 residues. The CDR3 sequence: CASSLSPSGTYNEQFF. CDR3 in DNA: TGTGCCAGCAGTTTATCACCGAGCGGGACTTACAATGAGCAGTTCTTC.